One and the same sample provided the 6 T cell receptor beta chains below, sequenced in a study of T cell changes during pregnancy in multiple sclerosis (dated by TCRdb to between 2019 and 2020). Library method: the immunoSEQ multiplex PCR assay. This is the immuneACCESS table as TCRdb keeps it, with only in-frame sequences that have V and J called. A part of the clones is gone; compared with another copy, unresolved V genes explain less than half, and the rest is unexplained. The sample table contains tens of thousands of clones; only one count was recorded for 91% of them. The top ten hold about 2.2% of the sample. The sequencing used peripheral blood, collected in the third trimester of pregnancy. Source of these receptors: a female donor in good health, enrolled as a control in a pregnancy study.

The gene calls are TRBV9 and TRBJ1-1, with D maybe TRBD1 (5 bases). The CDR3 has 13 amino acids. CDR1 and CDR2 from the germline V gene are SGDLS and YYNGEE. V dropped 1 base and J dropped 8 bases, with 12 bases sitting between them. The CDR3 DNA follows: TGTGCCAGCAGCGTATACCCGACAGCCGAAGCTTTCTTT. Its protein product is CASSVYPTAEAFF.

The chain uses TRBV5-1 and TRBJ2-5; D ambiguous. CDR3 length: 14 amino acids. V was cut by 1 base and J by 3 bases, with 10 bases left in between. Germline CDR1 is SGHRS and CDR2 is YFSETQ. The CDR3 sequence: CASSLHIAEETQYF. The CDR3 nucleotides are TGCGCCAGCAGCTTGCACATTGCGGAAGAGACCCAGTACTTC.

This clone was seen only a few times. The chain employs TRBV2 and TRBJ1-1; D unclear. The V end lost 6 bases, the J end lost 1 base, and 9 bases lay between the germline ends. CDR1 is SNHLY, CDR2 FYNNEI, per germline. The CDR3 is made up of 13 amino acids. The DNA for the CDR3 is TGTGCCAGCAGCGGGAATGGGAACACTGAAGCTTTCTTT. It translates to CASSGNGNTEAFF.

The chain employs TRBV18 and TRBJ1-2, with 9 positions matching TRBD1. The CDR3 extends over 17 amino acids. CDR1 KGHSH and CDR2 LQKENI come from the germline V gene. Trimming cost V 3 bases and J 4 bases; bases outside gene matches: 12. This chain's CDR3 is CASSPTGQGMGFYGYTF. In DNA, the CDR3 is TGTGCCAGCTCACCGACCGGACAGGGGATGGGGTTCTATGGCTACACCTTC. The full variable domain, rest sourced from reference TRBV18 and TRBJ1-2, is NAGVMQNPRHLVRRRGQEARLRCSPMKGHSHVYWYRQLPEEGLKFMVYLQKENIIDESGMPKERFSAEFPKEGPSILRIQQVVRGDSAAYFCASSPTGQGMGFYGYTFGSGTRLTVV.

This chain's CDR3 is CATSRGPLAEQFF. The CDR3 DNA is TGTGCCACCAGCAGAGGCCCACTAGCGGAGCAGTTCTTC. J is TRBJ2-1 and V is TRBV15; 7 bases are a match to TRBD2. V lost 1 base to trimming and J lost 10 bases; unmatched junction nucleotides: 4. The CDR3 runs 13 residues. Germline CDR1 reads LNHNV; CDR2 reads YYDKDF (reference sequence).

The CDR3 DNA sequence: TGTGCCAGCAGCTCAGTAGCGGGAATGGCCAATGAGCAGTTCTTC. Its translation is CASSSVAGMANEQFF. This chain connects TRBV7-9 to TRBJ2-1, with TRBD2 identical over 8 bases. V dropped 4 bases and J dropped 6; count of bases not matched to a gene: 8. The germline V gene encodes CDR1 SEHNR and CDR2 FQNEAQ (reference sequence). This CDR3 is built from 15 residues.